This TCR beta chain was sequenced during a study of CD8 T cells in ankylosing spondylitis. The study's findings and limits: Ankylosing spondylitis blood seemed to carry a telltale TCR beta motif made of fewer than ten highly homologous variants. Earlier studies detected some motif variants in reactive arthritis synovial fluid and blood. Reports say disease-linked clones showed up significantly more in matched ankylosing spondylitis synovial fluid.

Researchers built TCR beta libraries using quantitative 5'-RACE with molecular barcodes. One entry per CDR3 protein, called by TCRdb with MiXCR from the 5' RACE reads. The sample comprises roughly 240,000 distinct CDR3 sequences, 32% of which are singletons, and 4% to 5% rests with the top ten. This CDR3 is built from 13 residues. V lost 0 bases and J 5 bases, leaving 10 bases between the germline ends. CDR1 and CDR2 (germline): DFQATT, SNEGSKA (reference sequence). With regard to this clonotype: Antigen: not known.

Sequenced material: blood, either unsorted or a sorted T cell fraction (not recorded which). The chain has TRBV20-1 and TRBJ2-5; no clear D. This TCR derives from a male donor with ankylosing spondylitis or in good health (not recorded which). The CDR3: CSARESRLETQYF. The CDR3 DNA is TGCAGTGCTAGAGAATCCAGGCTGGAGACCCAGTACTTC.